The clone carrying this T cell receptor (beta chain) was counted only a few times. The antigen is undetermined. The data were obtained in a study of cytomegalovirus exposure and HLA in healthy donors. Study-level background: Of the donors genotyped, several hundred in all, less than 90% fell in the Caucasian-associated ancestry cluster. Study-level results: Among the sequence variants, a highly shared cluster was likely an artifact of sequencing. Most subjects' HLA-A and HLA-B alleles were reportedly predicted from TCR beta sequences. Diagnosis of cytomegalovirus status made by the classifier reportedly showed high specificity and sensitivity.

The PCR employed 60 Vbeta primers together with 13 Jbeta primers. Generated by immunoSEQ multiplex PCR, the TCRdb table keeps only in-frame clones and is missing some. The sample holds 60,000 to 70,000 clones; more than 60% are singletons and the top ten take about 4.8%. With V trimmed by 1 base and J by 6 bases, 1 base remained unmatched. Per germline, CDR1 MGHRA and CDR2 YSYEKL. CDR3 length: 15 residues. The sample was PBMCs. This TCR was recovered from a male donor in good health and CMV-seropositive. J is TRBJ2-3 and V is TRBV4-1; 13 positions match TRBD2. CDR3 in amino acids: CASSQGTSGGDTQYF. As DNA, the CDR3 is TGCGCCAGCAGCCAAGGGACTAGCGGGGGTGATACGCAGTATTTT.